Below, one T cell receptor (beta chain) is given with its context. This clone has just a few counts. What antigen it recognizes has not been identified. No base quality information exists; no much larger clone differs at one position. Collaborating institutions collected whole blood in K2EDTA tubes following their own protocols. For TCRbeta analysis, collaborators shipped samples as frozen whole blood, isolated PBMCs, or DNA extracted from either of those sample types. Spanning cysteine to phenylalanine, the CDR3 consists of 13 amino acids. CDR3 DNA only is kept here, 39 bases in frame from base 1. The junction shows trimming of 5 bases on V and 1 base on J, plus 7 bases between the germline ends. The germline V gene encodes CDR1 KGHDR and CDR2 SFDVKD. The data originate from a study of blood T cell repertoires in COVID-19 (dated by TCRdb to between 2020 and 2021). Some background on the complete study: Samples from collaborators originated in the United States, Italy and Spain and spanned both the acute and convalescent phases of COVID-19. The prospective study material was composed of cDNA or gDNA derived from T cells, B-cell-depleted T cells, or PBMCs. Deeply sampled blood TCRbeta repertoires from subjects exposed to, actively infected with, or recovered from COVID-19 were included in the dataset. The repertoires were released in a freely available public database meant as a resource for research on the immune response to SARS-CoV-2. The samples were drawn from two sources: the first 160 participants of the ongoing ImmuneRACE study, and 1,254 subjects contributed by 6 global collaborators. A de-identified subject ID, COVID-19 status, age in years and sex were almost always included in the sample metadata. HLA class I and class II types, where available, came from metadata supplied by the sample provider rather than from assay-based typing.

Summary of the overall study and its limitations: Clinical and demographic metadata were provided uncurated, with the amount varying by source and participant.

TCRbeta CDR3 regions were amplified from genomic DNA using the immunoSEQ Assay, a bias-controlled multiplex PCR. The original methods were these. Within the assay, amplification of reference gene primers was used to estimate how many nucleated cells each sample contained. Sequence reads were collapsed and filtered to measure the absolute abundance of every unique TCRbeta CDR3 rearrangement. Productive Simpson clonality was computed per sample as the square root of Simpson's diversity index over productive rearrangements. TCRdb's version of the immuneACCESS table is confined to in-frame rearrangements and falls short of the full clone set. An unresolved V gene accounts for under half of the shortfall where checked; the remainder is of unknown origin. The V and J calls and clone size are taken from that table; D and trimming were inferred from the DNA. This sample has about 120,000 clones in its table, and 70% to 75% of those were observed once. The ten largest clones take up more than 5.5% of the sample.

The chain joins TRBV24-1 to TRBJ1-2, with the D gene too uncertain to name. The sample comprised peripheral blood. The receptor was isolated from a man aged 55 to 69 with acute or convalescent COVID-19. The nucleotide sequence is TGTGCCACCAGTGGAAAGCGTAACTATGGCTACACCTTC. Its protein is CATSGKRNYGYTF.